The sequence of this T cell receptor beta chain was determined in a study of cytomegalovirus exposure and HLA in healthy donors. Background on the study: Genetic ancestry analysis placed under 90% of the 398 donors that were genotyped in the Caucasian-associated cluster. Study-wide results and caveats: Researchers left out some V segments, among them TRBV6-2 and TRBV6-3, as indistinguishable. Highest at DRB1 and lowest at HLA-C, TCR association rates differed among HLA loci in a later analysis.

This CDR3 is 12 amino acids long. Germline V gives CDR1 MNHNS, CDR2 SASEGT. Trimming removed 2 bases at V and 6 bases at J, with 8 bases between. The study ran its PCR with 60 Vbeta and 13 Jbeta primers. Produced via immunoSEQ multiplex PCR; TCRdb's table is partial and in-frame only. The sample shows around 150,000 clones, 75% to 80% of them seen only once. Comment on this clone: Antigen specificity is unknown.

The material sequenced was PBMCs. The chain is built from TRBV6-1 and TRBJ2-7; tentative D call: TRBD2 (5 bases). This clonotype originated in a man aged 30 to 39 in good health and CMV-seronegative. CDR3 in amino acids: CASSERGSEQYF. The CDR3, as DNA: TGTGCCAGCAGTGAACGAGGGTCCGAGCAGTACTTC.